A selection of T cell receptor beta chains follows, all from one sample in a study of tumor and adjacent non-tumor tissue in lung cancer. TCRdb processed the multiplex PCR reads anew with MiXCR; each CDR3 protein has one entry. The sample records about 100,000 distinct CDR3 sequences, 65% being singletons. Material for sequencing was distant non-tumor lung tissue. These receptors were taken from a man aged 25 to 40 with non-small cell lung cancer. The CDR3 runs from the conserved cysteine through the conserved F or W. D genes are given only for firm matches. Some rows mark clone size as missing; the rest say once, few, many or name a class of expanded clone.

NA	TRBV4-3	TRBJ2-1	NA	CASNQDLWNEQLF	TGCGCCAGCAACCAGGACTTGTGGAATGAGCAGCTCTTC
TRBD2	TRBV4-3	TRBJ2-3	NA	CTSSQDAGGAKTDTQYF	TGCACCAGCAGCCAAGATGCCGGGGGGGCAAAGACAGATACGCAGTATTTT
NA	TRBV11-2	TRBJ1-1	medium-sized	CASSLMYRPGAEAFF	TGTGCCAGCAGCTTAATGTACCGCCCCGGGGCTGAAGCTTTCTTT
NA	TRBV29-1	TRBJ1-4	NA	CSAQGRGNGNLFF	TGCAGCGCCCAGGGGCGGGGTAATGGAAATCTGTTTTTT
TRBD1	TRBV6-1	TRBJ2-7	NA	CVSSQEGQGSYEQYF	TGTGTCAGCAGTCAAGAGGGACAGGGGTCCTATGAGCAGTACTTC
TRBD1	TRBV6-6	TRBJ2-7	NA	CANSYTGTVVSEQYF	TGTGCCAACAGTTACACCGGGACAGTGGTTTCCGAGCAGTACTTC
NA	TRBV2	TRBJ2-5	few	CASTQAGLSQTQYF	TGTGCCAGTACCCAGGCGGGCCTGTCGCAGACCCAGTACTTC
TRBD2	TRBV11-2	TRBJ2-5	few	CASSPGLASETQYF	TGTGCCAGCAGCCCCGGACTAGCCTCAGAGACCCAGTACTTC
TRBD2	TRBV4-2	TRBJ2-2	NA	CASSQLAGETGELFF	TGTGCCAGTAGCCAACTGGCGGGAGAAACCGGGGAGCTGTTTTTT
NA	TRBV14	TRBJ1-5	NA	CASSQGGNSNQPQHF	TGTGCCAGCAGCCAAGGGGGTAATAGCAATCAGCCCCAGCATTTC
NA	TRBV11-2	TRBJ2-2	many	CASSRTYSANTGELFF	TGTGCCAGCAGCCGGACTTATAGCGCCAACACCGGGGAGCTGTTTTTT
TRBD2	TRBV6-5	TRBJ2-1	many	CASSPGGAKLYNEQFF	TGTGCCAGCAGTCCCGGGGGGGCTAAACTTTACAATGAGCAGTTCTTC
NA	TRBV4-1	TRBJ1-5	many	CASSQDIGTISNQPQHF	TGCGCCAGCAGCCAAGATATCGGAACCATTAGCAATCAGCCCCAGCATTTT
NA	TRBV5-6	TRBJ2-3	NA	CASSLAENTQYF	TGTGCCAGCAGTTTGGCCGAGAATACGCAGTATTTT
NA	TRBV6-1	TRBJ2-7	NA	CDSTEWHDYEQYF	TGTGACAGCACTGAATGGCACGACTACGAGCAGTACTTC
NA	TRBV5-4	TRBJ2-1	NA	CASSFKGSSYDEQFF	TGTGCCAGCAGCTTTAAAGGGAGCTCCTATGATGAGCAGTTCTTC
NA	TRBV6-5	TRBJ1-2	many	CASARANYGYTF	TGTGCCAGCGCACGAGCTAACTATGGCTACACCTTC
TRBD1	TRBV7-9	TRBJ1-4	NA	CASSRRGQGVEKLFF	TGTGCCAGCAGCCGCCGTGGACAGGGGGTTGAAAAACTGTTTTTT
NA	TRBV4-2	TRBJ2-7	once	CASCQDMGQGPISYEQYF	TGTGCCAGCTGCCAGGATATGGGTCAAGGGCCTATCTCCTACGAGCAGTACTTC
NA	TRBV5-5	TRBJ1-6	many	CASRFDNSPLHF	TGTGCCAGCAGATTTGATAATTCACCCCTCCACTTT
NA	TRBV6-5	TRBJ1-2	few	CASTRACGYTF	TGTGCCAGCACCCGCGCCTGTGGCTACACCTTC
TRBD1	TRBV11-2	TRBJ1-1	NA	CASSNTEDRSSSTEAFF	TGTGCCAGCAGTAATACAGAGGACAGGTCCTCGAGCACTGAAGCTTTCTTT
NA	TRBV7-3	TRBJ2-1	few	CASSLTSSYNEQFF	TGTGCCAGCAGCTTAACGAGCTCCTACAATGAGCAGTTCTTC
NA	TRBV6-6	TRBJ1-5	NA	CGSSPYPVGGRQPQHF	TGTGGCAGCAGTCCCTACCCGGTGGGCGGACGTCAGCCCCAGCATTTT
NA	TRBV11-3	TRBJ1-1	NA	CASSKGSGPWIEAFF	TGCGCCAGCAGCAAGGGGTCCGGCCCTTGGATTGAAGCTTTCTTT